The 32 T cell receptor beta chains reported below all come from one sample, sequenced in a study of T cells after yellow fever vaccination. TCRdb re-called the 5' RACE reads with MiXCR, one entry per CDR3 protein. Altogether 300,000 to 350,000 distinct CDR3 sequences are present, approximately 4.5% being singletons, with the ten largest covering 15% to 20%. The sample in question was PBMCs, obtained 15 days after the yellow fever booster vaccination. Receptors were obtained from a man aged 18 to 29 who received the YFV17D yellow fever vaccine.

This clonotype was seen many times. The chain couples TRBV6-5 to TRBJ1-2; D unresolved. V shed 0 bases and J shed 3 bases, with 5 bases lying between them. The CDR3 is 13 residues long. Germline CDR1 reads MNHEY; CDR2 reads SVGAGI. CDR3 sequence (DNA): TGTGCCAGCAGTTACTCTGCGGACTATGGCTACACCTTC. Translated: CASSYSADYGYTF.

Only a few counts were recorded for this clonotype. The rearrangement links TRBV6-5 to TRBJ1-3; 10 bases line up with TRBD1. The V segment lost 6 bases and the J segment 0 bases; nucleotides outside the gene matches: 5. Germline V gene lookup returns CDR1 MNHEY and CDR2 SVGAGI. CDR3 size: 16 residues. This CDR3 is CASRRTGGSSGNTIYF. As DNA, the CDR3 is TGTGCCAGCAGAAGGACAGGGGGGAGCTCTGGAAACACCATATATTTT.

This chain uses TRBV12-3 or TRBV12-4 with TRBJ1-3, with a weak D call TRBD1 (5 bases). Trimming cost V 9 bases and J 0 bases, with 9 bases left between them. CDR3 size: 13 residues. In DNA, the CDR3 is TGTGCCAGTACAGGTCCCTCTGGAAACACCATATATTTT. This sequence encodes CASTGPSGNTIYF.

This clonotype has a count of ten or more. This rearrangement joins TRBV11-2 to TRBJ2-1, with TRBD2 matching over 8 bases. The length of the CDR3 is 13 residues. Germline CDR1 is SGHAT and CDR2 is FQNNGV. Trimming took 3 bases from V and 9 from J; bases not matched to a gene: 4. CDR3 sequence: CASSLGTSGEQFF. The CDR3 coding sequence is TGTGCCAGCAGCTTGGGGACTAGTGGTGAGCAGTTCTTC.

This clonotype was recorded many times. V gene TRBV12-3 or TRBV12-4 combines with J gene TRBJ1-1; unclear D gene. Trimming took off 6 bases at V and 0 bases at J, with 11 bases between the two ends. The CDR3 contains 14 residues. The CDR3 protein is CASRHRRLNTEAFF. CDR3 bases: TGTGCCAGCAGACACCGGAGGCTGAACACTGAAGCTTTCTTT.

There are many counts of this clonotype. This rearrangement joins TRBV5-1 to TRBJ2-3; TRBD1 aligns across 7 bases. J gave up 1 base and V 1 base, and 6 bases lay outside the gene matches. CDR1 and CDR2 (germline): SGHRS, YFSETQ. The CDR3 totals 16 residues. The CDR3 loop reads CASSLSDRERTDTQYF. The CDR3 coding sequence is TGCGCCAGCAGCTTGTCTGACAGGGAGCGCACAGATACGCAGTATTTT. The variable domain in full, with the rest retrieved from reference TRBV5-1 and TRBJ2-3, is KAGVTQTPRYLIKTRGQQVTLSCSPISGHRSVSWYQQTPGQGLQFLFEYFSETQRNKGNFPGRFSGRQFSNSRSEMNVSTLELGDSALYLCASSLSDRERTDTQYFGPGTRLTVL.

This clonotype occurred many times. This chain connects TRBV5-6 to TRBJ1-1; D is uncertain. The germline V gene has CDR1 SGHDT and CDR2 YYEEEE. This CDR3 comprises 15 residues. The V gene lost 1 base and the J gene lost 1 base, with 11 bases spanning the gap. The CDR3 region has the DNA TGTGCCAGCAGCTTGAAAGGCAGAGCGAACACTGAAGCTTTCTTT. The encoded protein is CASSLKGRANTEAFF.

This clonotype occurred many times. The J gene is TRBJ2-7, the V gene TRBV20-1; D unclear. The V gene's germline CDR1 is DFQATT and CDR2 SNEGSKA (reference sequence). The CDR3 contains 12 residues. V was shortened by 0 bases and J by 3 bases, with 6 bases between the two germline ends. As DNA, the CDR3 is TGCAGTGCTAGAGAGTTGGGCTACGAGCAGTACGTC. This encodes CSARELGYEQYV.

V gene TRBV25-1 combines with J gene TRBJ2-5; D call uncertain. This CDR3 region has 15 residues. V shed 1 base and J shed 2 bases, with 11 bases lying between them. The germline gives CDR1 MGHDK, CDR2 SYGVNS. CDR3 amino acids: CASSELSTSQETQYF. CDR3 nucleotides: TGTGCCAGCAGTGAATTGTCTACATCTCAAGAGACCCAGTACTTC.

This clonotype was observed a handful of times. Here the CDR3 reads CASSLGGDDNEQFF. CDR3 sequence (DNA): TGTGCCAGCAGCTTAGGGGGGGACGACAATGAGCAGTTCTTC. This chain joins TRBV11-3 and TRBJ2-1, with D possibly being TRBD2 (6 bases). This CDR3 is 14 amino acids long. In germline, CDR1 is SGHNT, CDR2 YENEEA. The V end lost 1 base, the J end lost 5 bases, and 9 bases lay between the germline ends.

This clonotype was recorded at least ten times. The rearrangement uses TRBV5-1 and TRBJ2-2; a possible D gene is TRBD1 (5 bases). With 5 bases removed from V and 0 bases from J, the gap between germline ends came to 8 bases. The germline V gene has CDR1 SGHRS and CDR2 YFSETQ. The CDR3 contains 14 residues. The CDR3 here is CASRDTANTGELFF. The DNA of the CDR3 is TGCGCCAGCAGGGACACAGCGAACACCGGGGAGCTGTTTTTT.

This clonotype was counted ten times or more. This CDR3 is CSARMRLGETQYF. The CDR3 nucleotides are TGCAGTGCTAGAATGCGACTAGGGGAGACCCAGTACTTC. The chain links TRBV20-1 to TRBJ2-5; tentative D call: TRBD2 (6 bases). The CDR3 is 13 amino acids. Trimming took off 2 bases at V and 5 bases at J, with 12 bases between the two ends. Per the germline V gene, CDR1 is DFQATT and CDR2 is SNEGSKA (reference sequence).

This clonotype was seen a handful of times. The rearrangement joins TRBV20-1 to TRBJ2-1, with 8 bases aligning to TRBD1. V was clipped by 5 bases and J by 2 bases; unmatched bases: 5. CDR1 and CDR2 (germline): DFQATT, SNEGSKA (reference sequence). The CDR3 extends over 14 amino acids. In nucleotides, the CDR3 is TGCAGTGCTCAGGACAGGGACCCCTACAATGAGCAGTTCTTC. This translates into CSAQDRDPYNEQFF.

V is TRBV20-1 and J is TRBJ2-1, with 9 positions matching TRBD2. The junction had 9 bases not matched to a gene; V was cut back by 0 bases and J by 3 bases. This CDR3 is built from 17 residues. CDR1 and CDR2 (germline): DFQATT, SNEGSKA (reference sequence). Here the CDR3 reads CSARDIGPSGVYNEQFF. The CDR3 DNA reads TGCAGTGCTAGAGATATAGGTCCTAGCGGGGTCTACAATGAGCAGTTCTTC.

This clonotype was seen many times. V gene TRBV5-1 combines with J gene TRBJ2-4; 7 bases align to TRBD1. The CDR3 totals 14 residues. CDR1 and CDR2 (germline): SGHRS, YFSETQ. J was trimmed by 6 bases and V by 2 bases; bases with no gene match: 5. The CDR3: CASSFETGPNIQYF. CDR3 coding DNA: TGCGCCAGCAGCTTCGAGACAGGGCCAAACATTCAGTACTTC.

This clonotype turned up a few times. The V call is TRBV2, the J call TRBJ2-1; 16 positions match TRBD2. The trim removed 5 bases at V and 4 bases at J, leaving 5 bases unmatched. Germline V gene data show CDR1 as SNHLY and CDR2 as FYNNEI. This CDR3 is built from 17 residues. In DNA form, the CDR3 reads TGTGCCAGCAGTCCCACGGGACTAGCGGGGGGGTACAATGAGCAGTTCTTC. Its protein is CASSPTGLAGGYNEQFF.

The chain joins TRBV28 to TRBJ2-7; the D call may be TRBD1 or TRBD2 (5 bases each). The CDR3 contains 15 residues. Trimming took 6 bases from V and 2 from J, leaving 17 bases between them. Looked up from germline, CDR1 is MDHEN and CDR2 is SYDVKM. Written as DNA, the CDR3 is TGTGCCAGCAGGGCTACCGGGACCGACCCCTACGAGCAGTACGTC. Translation gives CASRATGTDPYEQYV.

This clonotype was detected a few times. This chain uses TRBV11-1 with TRBJ2-1; a weak D match, TRBD1 (5 bases). The CDR3 runs to 12 residues. The germline V gene encodes CDR1 SGHAT and CDR2 FQDESV (reference sequence). Trimming took off 4 bases at V and 8 bases at J, with 9 bases between the two ends. The CDR3 bases are TGTGCCAGCAGCTCCAGGGTCGATGAGCAGTTCTTC. Translated, it gives CASSSRVDEQFF.

The V call is TRBV11-3, the J call TRBJ2-1; perhaps TRBD2 as D (5 bases). CDR3 length: 13 residues. Per the germline V gene, CDR1 is SGHNT and CDR2 is YENEEA. Trimming took off 3 bases at V and 4 bases at J, with 7 bases between the two ends. The CDR3 is CASSFGVYNEQFF. CDR3 sequence (DNA): TGTGCCAGCAGCTTCGGGGTATACAATGAGCAGTTCTTC.

In this sample, this clonotype turned up many times. The chain uses TRBV20-1 and TRBJ1-4; D is unresolved. The V gene lost 6 bases and the J gene lost 8 bases, with 13 bases spanning the gap. CDR1 DFQATT and CDR2 SNEGSKA come from the germline V gene (reference sequence). This CDR3 region has 12 residues. CDR3 nucleotide sequence: TGCAGTGCCCCGGAGGGCAGCGAAAAACTGTTTTTT. This translates into CSAPEGSEKLFF.

The sample holds many counts of this clonotype. The chain links TRBV20-1 to TRBJ1-1; tentatively, D is TRBD1 (6 bases). There are 15 residues in the CDR3. Germline CDR1 reads DFQATT; CDR2 reads SNEGSKA (reference sequence). V gave up 4 bases and J gave up 4 bases, with 19 bases separating them. CDR3 DNA: TGCAGTGCTACCAGAGTTGGGGGGCGCGCCACTGAAGCTTTCTTT. The encoded protein is CSATRVGGRATEAFF.

This clonotype has ten or more counts. V and J are TRBV6-5 and TRBJ1-6, with 9 nucleotides matching TRBD1. Germline CDR1 and CDR2: MNHEY and SVGAGI. J was trimmed by 7 bases and V by 0 bases; bases with no gene match: 7. CDR3 length equals 17 residues. CDR3 nucleotide sequence: TGTGCCAGCAGTTACTCGCAGACAGGGGGGTGGAATTCACCCCTCCACTTT. Translated, it gives CASSYSQTGGWNSPLHF.

There are a few counts of this clonotype. The chain couples TRBV20-1 to TRBJ2-7, with D unresolved. This CDR3 has 12 amino acids. In germline, CDR1 is DFQATT, CDR2 SNEGSKA (reference sequence). V was pared by 6 bases and J by 2 bases, with 11 bases between. CDR3 sequence (DNA): TGCAGTGCAGCCGGACGGACCTACGAGCAGTACTTC. It encodes CSAAGRTYEQYF.

This chain's CDR3 is CSAPDSMNTEAFF. CDR3 sequence (DNA): TGCAGTGCGCCGGACAGCATGAACACTGAAGCTTTCTTT. The chain is built from TRBV20-1 and TRBJ1-1; weak D call: TRBD1 (6 bases). V gave up 6 bases and J gave up 0 bases, with 11 bases separating them. The CDR3 runs 13 residues. Germline CDR1 reads DFQATT; CDR2 reads SNEGSKA (reference sequence).

This clonotype occurred many times. This sequence joins TRBV5-1 and TRBJ1-5; 9 bases are a match to TRBD1. V dropped 4 bases and J dropped 4; count of bases not matched to a gene: 3. The CDR3 runs to 14 residues. Looked up from germline, CDR1 is SGHRS and CDR2 is YFSETQ. This chain's CDR3 is CASSPGTGNQPQHF. In DNA form, the CDR3 reads TGCGCCAGCAGCCCCGGGACAGGGAATCAGCCCCAGCATTTT.

This clonotype was picked up a small number of times. The rearrangement links TRBV12-3 or TRBV12-4 to TRBJ1-2, with D unresolved. The CDR3 sequence is 12 residues long. Trimming took 6 bases from V and 6 from J, leaving 11 bases between them. The CDR3 region is CASSPRENGYTF. CDR3 nucleotides: TGTGCCAGCAGCCCTAGGGAGAATGGCTACACCTTC.

The chain is built from TRBV2 and TRBJ2-2, with 8 nucleotides matching TRBD1. The CDR3 covers 19 residues. Germline CDR1 SNHLY, CDR2 FYNNEI. Unmatched junction bases numbered 18, after V lost 3 bases and J lost 6 bases. The CDR3 sequence: CASSDPRGQGMLIAGELFF. The DNA for the CDR3 is TGTGCCAGCAGTGATCCACGAGGACAGGGAATGCTTATAGCCGGGGAGCTGTTTTTT.

The gene calls are TRBV29-1 and TRBJ2-7, with 7 bases matching TRBD1. Germline V CDR1 and CDR2: SQVTM, ANQGSEA. The J segment lost 6 bases and the V segment lost 0 bases, leaving 5 bases of the junction unmatched. The CDR3 loop spans 13 amino acids. The CDR3 DNA follows: TGCAGCGTTGAAGATTCGGCAGGGGGCGAGCAGTACGTC. Translating gives CSVEDSAGGEQYV.

There are a few counts of this clonotype. The J gene is TRBJ2-2, the V gene TRBV20-1; 7 bases fit TRBD2. CDR1 is DFQATT and CDR2 is SNEGSKA in the germline V gene (reference sequence). The CDR3 consists of 15 residues. Unmatched junction bases numbered 7, after V lost 0 bases and J lost 6 bases. CDR3 sequence (DNA): TGCAGTGCTAGAGACAAAGGACTAGAGGCCGGGGAGCTGTTTTTT. It is translated as CSARDKGLEAGELFF.

A few counts support this clonotype. The rearrangement joins TRBV20-1 to TRBJ2-1; 10 positions agree with TRBD2. Germline CDR1 is DFQATT and CDR2 is SNEGSKA (reference sequence). The junction had 11 bases not matched to a gene; V was cut back by 5 bases and J by 4 bases. The CDR3 consists of 16 residues. CDR3 amino acids: CSASGTSARTYNEQFF. In DNA, the CDR3 is TGCAGTGCTTCCGGGACTAGCGCTCGGACATACAATGAGCAGTTCTTC.

This clonotype has more than one count but fewer than ten. The chain uses TRBV2 and TRBJ2-2; a weak D match, TRBD2 (5 bases). The V end lost 8 bases, the J end lost 6 bases, and 10 bases lay between the germline ends. The CDR3 is 12 residues long. Germline CDR1 and CDR2: SNHLY and FYNNEI. DNA of the CDR3: TGTGCCAGCCCCGGGAAGGCCGGGGAGCTGTTTTTT. Protein sequence: CASPGKAGELFF.

This clonotype was seen more than once but under ten times. The chain combines TRBV3-1 with TRBJ2-1; D is uncertain. The CDR3 spans 12 residues. Germline CDR1 reads LGHDT; CDR2 reads YNNKEL (reference sequence). Trimming took 0 bases from V and 6 from J, leaving 3 bases between them. CDR3 DNA sequence: TGTGCCAGCAGCCAAGAGTCCAATGAGCAGTTCTTC. Its protein is CASSQESNEQFF.